There are many counts of the clone carrying this T cell receptor beta chain. Its antigen remains unknown. At one end the junction does not follow the germline gene, possibly because of a read error. Expressed TCRB transcripts were sequenced after all isolated RNA was converted to cDNA. The repertoire was sequenced with immunoSEQ multiplex PCR; TCRdb's copy has only in-frame clones and lacks some. The table lists approximately 170,000 clones, under 9.5% of them singletons. The data were obtained in a study of beta chain features in type 1 diabetes. General study points: Across all four CD4+ subsets, people with type 1 diabetes showed modestly shorter TCRB CDR3s.

Germline V lookup: CDR1 SQVTM, CDR2 ANQGSEA. CDR3 length: 10 residues. The clonotype originates from a man between 18 and 35 years old with type 1 diabetes. The genes are TRBV29-1 and TRBJ2-1, with 7 positions matching TRBD1. Sample: central memory CD4+ T cells from blood. The chain's CDR3 is CSVEKRGRLF. In DNA form, the CDR3 reads TGCAGCGTTGAAAAGAGGGGGCGACTCTTC.